A single sample gave rise to the 21 T cell receptor beta chains below, sequenced in a study of blood T cells in healthy people across ages. Alongside a J-beta primer mix, a sample-barcoded 5' primer served in a second PCR lasting about 7 to 12 cycles. TCRdb reprocessed the 5' RACE reads with MiXCR, giving one entry per CDR3 protein. The table records fewer than 1,000,000 distinct CDR3 sequences, about 47% of them present only once. The sequencing input was blood. These receptor sequences come from a man older than 75 in good health.

The chain has TRBV27 and TRBJ2-1, with TRBD2 matching 7 bases. V gave up 4 bases and J gave up 2 bases; unmatched junction bases: 5. CDR1 MNHEY and CDR2 SMNVEV come from the germline V gene (reference sequence). This CDR3 contains 15 residues. CDR3 coding DNA: TGTGCCAGCAGTTCCCCACTAGCGCCCTACAATGAGCAGTTCTTC. Amino acid sequence: CASSSPLAPYNEQFF.

This clonotype was observed a handful of times. V gene TRBV24-1 combines with J gene TRBJ2-2, with unresolved D. V lost 0 bases to trimming and J lost 0 bases, with 10 bases between them. The germline gives CDR1 KGHDR, CDR2 SFDVKD. The CDR3 contains 17 residues. Here the CDR3 DNA reads TGTGCCACCAGTGATTTGGGGCAGGATACGAACACCGGGGAGCTGTTTTTT. Encoded protein: CATSDLGQDTNTGELFF.

To note about this clonotype: A much larger clone differs by one base, so this may be a read error. This rearrangement joins TRBV20-1 to TRBJ2-1; 9 positions match TRBD1. V dropped 1 base and J dropped 10; count of bases not matched to a gene: 11. Germline assignment: CDR1 DFQATT and CDR2 SNEGSKA (reference sequence). This CDR3 is 15 amino acids long. In DNA, the CDR3 is TGCAGTGCTAGAGCTCCCACAGGGGGCGGAAACGAGCAGTTCTTC. Amino acids: CSARAPTGGGNEQFF.

In its sample, this clonotype was seen once. This chain connects TRBV20-1 to TRBJ1-2, with 9 positions matching TRBD1. The CDR3 is made up of 11 amino acids. The V gene's germline CDR1 is DFQATT and CDR2 SNEGSKA (reference sequence). The junction had 3 bases not matched to a gene; V was cut back by 5 bases and J by 8 bases. CDR3 DNA sequence: TGCAGTGCTCGGACAGGGGAAGGCTACACCTTC. Translation: CSARTGEGYTF.

The genes are TRBV19 and TRBJ2-3, with 9 bases fitting TRBD2. Losses at the gene ends were 4 bases for V and 4 bases for J; bases not matched to a gene: 9. The CDR3 is 16 amino acids. Germline V lookup: CDR1 LNHDA, CDR2 SQIVND (reference sequence). The CDR3 DNA follows: TGTGCCAGTAGTAAGGTCGGGACTAGCCCTTCAGATACGCAGTATTTT. Translated: CASSKVGTSPSDTQYF.

The genes are TRBV2 and TRBJ2-3; the D gene is possibly TRBD2 (5 bases). Germline CDR1 SNHLY, CDR2 FYNNEI. CDR3 length equals 12 residues. Between the trimmed V and J ends, which lost 8 bases and 14 bases, there was a span of 20 bases. The CDR3 DNA is TGTGCCAGCCAGTCGGGAACTCCATTGCTGTATTTT. It codes for CASQSGTPLLYF.

V gene TRBV2 combines with J gene TRBJ2-1, with 9 nucleotides matching TRBD2. CDR1 is SNHLY and CDR2 is FYNNEI in the germline V gene. The CDR3 covers 15 residues. After removal of 7 bases from V and 0 bases from J, the junction contained 4 bases not matched to a gene. The CDR3 nucleotides are TGTGCCAGCAACGTACTAGCGGGCTCCTACAATGAGCAGTTCTTC. Its translation: CASNVLAGSYNEQFF.

The genes are TRBV6-2 or TRBV6-3 and TRBJ2-5; D is perhaps TRBD1 or TRBD2 (5 bases each). V lost 5 bases, J lost 2 bases, and 9 bases lay in between. The CDR3 is 13 amino acids. CDR1 and CDR2 from the germline V gene are MNHEY and SVGEGT. CDR3 coding DNA: TGTGCCAGCAGTCGGGACGAACAAGAGACCCAGTACTTC. Encoded protein: CASSRDEQETQYF.

This sequence joins TRBV18 and TRBJ2-1; TRBD2 matches 7 bases. CDR1 is KGHSH and CDR2 is LQKENI in the germline V gene. J lost 8 bases, V lost 3 bases, and 10 bases had no gene match. The CDR3 spans 15 residues. CDR3: CASSPVRGRGDEQFF. CDR3 nucleotides: TGTGCCAGCTCACCGGTTCGTGGGAGGGGCGATGAGCAGTTCTTC.

The chain couples TRBV6-2 or TRBV6-3 to TRBJ2-1, with 12 bases identical to TRBD2. The ends lost 5 bases at V and 4 bases at J; junction bases unmatched: 12. Per the germline V gene, CDR1 is MNHEY and CDR2 is SVGEGT. The CDR3 is made up of 18 amino acids. The CDR3 DNA is TGTGCCAGCAGTACGACTAGCGGGAGTAAGTTATGGTACAATGAGCAGTTCTTC. Translating gives CASSTTSGSKLWYNEQFF.

This sequence joins TRBV9 and TRBJ2-1, with 8 bases identical to TRBD1. The CDR3 totals 16 residues. V gave up 5 bases and J gave up 6 bases; unmatched junction bases: 13. Germline V gene lookup returns CDR1 SGDLS and CDR2 YYNGEE. DNA for the CDR3: TGTGCCAGCAGTGCGTTGGGACAGGCCATGGGCAATGAGCAGTTCTTC. It specifies CASSALGQAMGNEQFF.

The chain employs TRBV11-3 and TRBJ2-1; 14 nucleotides align to TRBD2. CDR1 is SGHNT, CDR2 YENEEA, per germline. This CDR3 contains 16 residues. V lost 5 bases and J lost 4; bases outside the gene matches: 4. The CDR3: CASSERLAGGYNEQFF. The CDR3 bases are TGTGCCAGCAGCGAGAGACTAGCGGGAGGGTACAATGAGCAGTTCTTC.

V gene TRBV3-1 combines with J gene TRBJ2-1, with D perhaps given as TRBD1 or TRBD2 (6 bases each). Per the germline V gene, CDR1 is LGHDT and CDR2 is YNNKEL (reference sequence). The CDR3 contains 15 residues. Trimming stripped 8 bases from V and 4 bases from J, with 18 bases between. DNA of the CDR3: TGTGCCAGCCAAGGTTTGGGGGGCCTATACAATGAGCAGTTCTTC. Translation: CASQGLGGLYNEQFF.

The V gene is TRBV20-1, the J gene TRBJ2-3, with a tentative D call TRBD2 (6 bases). This CDR3 is built from 14 residues. Per the germline V gene, CDR1 is DFQATT and CDR2 is SNEGSKA (reference sequence). V was trimmed by 5 bases and J by 0 bases, leaving 12 bases between them. The CDR3 coding sequence is TGCAGTGCTCCCGGGGGTACTAGCACAGATACGCAGTATTTT. This encodes CSAPGGTSTDTQYF.

This clonotype was seen ten or more times. The chain carries TRBV29-1 and TRBJ2-1, with a possible D match to TRBD2 (5 bases). V lost 7 bases and J lost 2, with 12 bases in between. The CDR3 is made up of 13 amino acids. The germline V gene has CDR1 SQVTM and CDR2 ANQGSEA. The CDR3 loop reads CSGEGRAYNEQFF. CDR3 nucleotide sequence: TGCAGCGGCGAAGGGAGAGCCTACAATGAGCAGTTCTTC.

This clonotype has only a few counts. The rearrangement uses TRBV19 and TRBJ2-7; maybe TRBD1 (5 bases). The germline gives CDR1 LNHDA, CDR2 SQIVND (reference sequence). CDR3 length: 16 amino acids. Trimming left V 3 bases short and J 2 bases short, with 17 bases between. DNA for the CDR3: TGTGCCAGTAGTATGAGCCTTATTCAGGGCCCCTACGAGCAGTACTTC. Its translation: CASSMSLIQGPYEQYF.

This chain uses TRBV30 with TRBJ2-7, with D possibly TRBD1 on 5 matching bases. Trimming cost V 2 bases and J 4 bases, with 12 bases left between them. This CDR3 comprises 13 residues. Germline loops: CDR1 GTSNPN, CDR2 SVGIG (reference sequence). The CDR3 sequence: CAWSKGATYEQYF. Written as DNA, the CDR3 is TGTGCCTGGAGTAAAGGGGCAACATACGAGCAGTACTTC.

The V and J genes are TRBV5-1 and TRBJ2-7, with D perhaps matching TRBD1 (6 bases). CDR1 is SGHRS, CDR2 YFSETQ, per germline. V was pared by 4 bases and J by 0 bases, with 11 bases between. This CDR3 is built from 14 residues. The CDR3 DNA follows: TGCGCCAGCAGCCAGCAGGGGATCTCCTACGAGCAGTACTTC. Encoded protein: CASSQQGISYEQYF.

A few counts support this clonotype. V usage is TRBV24-1 and J usage is TRBJ2-3, with TRBD2 matching over 10 bases. V lost 0 bases to trimming and J lost 4 bases; unmatched junction nucleotides: 3. The length of the CDR3 is 16 residues. Germline CDR1 reads KGHDR; CDR2 reads SFDVKD. DNA of the CDR3: TGTGCCACCAGTGATTTGGTAGCGGGAGGTGCAGATACGCAGTATTTT. The encoded protein is CATSDLVAGGADTQYF.

The chain combines TRBV20-1 with TRBJ2-7; 8 nucleotides align to TRBD2. The V and J ends lost 4 bases and 3 bases, in that order; junction bases with no gene match: 8. Germline CDR1 reads DFQATT; CDR2 reads SNEGSKA (reference sequence). The CDR3 extends over 14 amino acids. CDR3 in DNA: TGCAGTGCTAACCCCCTTGCGGGAGGCTACGAGCAGTACTTC. This encodes CSANPLAGGYEQYF.

This clonotype was counted between two and nine times. The V call is TRBV29-1, the J call TRBJ1-1; no definite D call. The CDR3 extends over 12 amino acids. V lost 3 bases and J lost 3, with 8 bases in between. CDR1 is SQVTM, CDR2 ANQGSEA, per germline. The CDR3 reads CSVDDRYTEAFF. The CDR3 nucleotides read TGCAGCGTTGACGACCGATACACTGAAGCTTTCTTT.